This T cell receptor (beta chain) derives from a study of monozygotic twins with cystic fibrosis. The wider study: Library input was 3 to 3.5 micrograms of fragmented DNA, with approximately 16 PCR cycles. Study-wide results and caveats: Monozygotic CF twin pairs shared significantly more nucleotide-identical clonotypes than unrelated CF individuals did.

Comment on this clone: Its antigen is as yet unknown.

CDR1 is SNHLY, CDR2 FYNNEI, per germline. The CDR3 sequence is 13 residues long. With V trimmed by 6 bases and J by 6 bases, 2 bases remained unmatched. Produced via immunoSEQ multiplex PCR; TCRdb's table is partial and in-frame only. This sample has 30,000 to 45,000 clones, with approximately 80% found just once. This chain links TRBV2 with TRBJ2-2; 9 positions agree with TRBD1. The sequenced sample was blood. The sequence was obtained from a girl aged 2 to 9 with cystic fibrosis. The CDR3 here is CASRTGGPGELFF. The CDR3 DNA sequence: TGTGCCAGCAGAACAGGGGGCCCCGGGGAGCTGTTTTTT.